The rows below give T cell receptor beta chains drawn from one sample of a study of blood T cell repertoires in COVID-19. TCRdb keeps only in-frame clones here, not all; method: immunoSEQ multiplex PCR. In the table there are about 200,000 clones, 80% to 90% of which are singletons. Sequencing was performed on peripheral blood. All receptors derive from a woman aged 40 to 55 with active or convalescent COVID-19. Both conserved end residues are part of each CDR3. The D gene is left open where the match is weak. Clone size is given for some rows only: seen once, a few or many times, or a class if the clone is expanded.

j_gene: TRBJ2-7; len: 12; abundance: .; d_gene: .; v_gene: TRBV6-5; CDR3aa: CASSHDSIEQYF; CDR3nt: TGTGCCAGCAGCCATGACAGCATCGAGCAGTACTTC
j_gene: TRBJ2-7; len: 13; abundance: .; d_gene: TRBD1; v_gene: TRBV4-3; CDR3aa: CASSPDRVGEQYF; CDR3nt: TGCGCCAGCAGCCCGGACAGGGTAGGAGAGCAGTACTTC
j_gene: TRBJ1-2; len: 14; abundance: once; d_gene: TRBD1; v_gene: TRBV19; CDR3aa: CASSMIQGAGGYTF; CDR3nt: TGTGCCAGTAGTATGATCCAGGGGGCTGGTGGCTACACCTTC
j_gene: TRBJ2-7; len: 14; abundance: .; d_gene: .; v_gene: TRBV7-8; CDR3aa: CASSSGQTLYEQYF; CDR3nt: TGTGCCAGCAGCTCCGGACAGACCCTCTACGAGCAGTACTTC
j_gene: TRBJ1-1; len: 14; abundance: .; d_gene: .; v_gene: TRBV6-5; CDR3aa: CASSYSRGGTEAFF; CDR3nt: TGTGCCAGCAGTTACTCGAGGGGGGGCACTGAAGCTTTCTTT
j_gene: TRBJ2-7; len: 13; abundance: .; d_gene: TRBD2; v_gene: TRBV10-2; CDR3aa: CASSEAGSYEQYF; CDR3nt: TGCGCCAGCAGTGAAGCGGGATCCTACGAGCAGTACTTC
j_gene: TRBJ2-5; len: 12; abundance: .; d_gene: TRBD2; v_gene: TRBV28; CDR3aa: CASSGTKETQYF; CDR3nt: TGTGCCAGCAGTGGGACTAAGGAGACCCAGTACTTC
j_gene: TRBJ2-6; len: 19; abundance: .; d_gene: TRBD2; v_gene: TRBV4-2; CDR3aa: CASSQGVLAGVSGANVLTF; CDR3nt: TGTGCCAGCAGCCAAGGGGTCCTAGCGGGAGTATCTGGGGCCAACGTCCTGACTTTC
j_gene: TRBJ2-3; len: 16; abundance: .; d_gene: TRBD1; v_gene: TRBV5-1; CDR3aa: CASSSNYRGRTDTQYF; CDR3nt: TGCGCCAGCAGCTCTAACTACAGGGGGCGCACAGATACGCAGTATTTT
j_gene: TRBJ2-3; len: 16; abundance: .; d_gene: TRBD2; v_gene: TRBV3-1/TRBV3-2; CDR3aa: CASSGTTSGDSDTQYF; CDR3nt: TGTGCCAGCAGTGGAACGACTAGCGGGGATTCAGATACGCAGTATTTT
j_gene: TRBJ1-5; len: 15; abundance: few; d_gene: .; v_gene: TRBV6-5; CDR3aa: CASITNRDSNQPQHF; CDR3nt: TGTGCCAGCATTACCAACAGAGATAGCAATCAGCCCCAGCATTTT
j_gene: TRBJ2-5; len: 11; abundance: .; d_gene: TRBD2; v_gene: TRBV7-9; CDR3aa: CASREEETQYF; CDR3nt: TGTGCCAGCCGGGAGGAAGAGACCCAGTACTTC
j_gene: TRBJ2-4; len: 14; abundance: .; d_gene: .; v_gene: TRBV21-1; CDR3aa: CASSTNRAKNIQYF; CDR3nt: TGTGCCAGCAGCACCAACCGGGCCAAAAACATTCAGTACTTC
j_gene: TRBJ2-7; len: 15; abundance: .; d_gene: .; v_gene: TRBV6-1; CDR3aa: CASSERRGASYEQYF; CDR3nt: TGTGCCAGCAGTGAGAGGCGTGGGGCCTCCTACGAGCAGTACTTC
j_gene: TRBJ2-1; len: 14; abundance: once; d_gene: TRBD2; v_gene: TRBV10-3; CDR3aa: CAITGTSGRASQFF; CDR3nt: TGTGCCATCACCGGGACTAGCGGGAGGGCCTCGCAGTTCTTC
j_gene: TRBJ2-2; len: 16; abundance: .; d_gene: TRBD2; v_gene: TRBV10-3; CDR3aa: CAISPTSGRNTGELFF; CDR3nt: TGTGCCATCAGTCCGACTAGCGGGCGGAACACCGGGGAGCTGTTTTTT
j_gene: TRBJ2-1; len: 14; abundance: .; d_gene: TRBD1; v_gene: TRBV7-2; CDR3aa: CASSSRFQGDEQFF; CDR3nt: TGTGCCAGCAGCTCCAGATTCCAGGGGGATGAGCAGTTCTTC
j_gene: TRBJ1-4; len: 16; abundance: .; d_gene: .; v_gene: TRBV5-1; CDR3aa: CASSPILKGANEKLFF; CDR3nt: TGCGCCAGCAGCCCAATCTTAAAAGGGGCGAATGAAAAACTGTTTTTT
j_gene: TRBJ1-1; len: 16; abundance: once; d_gene: TRBD1; v_gene: TRBV19; CDR3aa: CASSKPLQGAFTEAFF; CDR3nt: TGTGCCAGTAGTAAACCTCTACAGGGGGCGTTCACTGAAGCTTTCTTT
j_gene: TRBJ2-7; len: 15; abundance: .; d_gene: TRBD1; v_gene: TRBV4-3; CDR3aa: CASSQAGDSSYEQYF; CDR3nt: TGCGCCAGCAGTCAGGCAGGGGACAGCTCCTACGAGCAGTACTTC
j_gene: TRBJ1-1; len: 15; abundance: .; d_gene: TRBD1; v_gene: TRBV7-2; CDR3aa: CASSLGTGMNTEAFF; CDR3nt: TGTGCCAGCAGCTTAGGGACAGGGATGAACACTGAAGCTTTCTTT
j_gene: TRBJ2-1; len: 12; abundance: .; d_gene: .; v_gene: TRBV30; CDR3aa: CAWSGGRGEQFF; CDR3nt: TGTGCCTGGAGTGGCGGACGGGGAGAGCAGTTCTTC
j_gene: TRBJ2-1; len: 17; abundance: .; d_gene: TRBD1; v_gene: TRBV5-5; CDR3aa: CASSKVRPGQLYNEQFF; CDR3nt: TGTGCCAGCAGTAAAGTTAGACCGGGACAGCTTTACAATGAGCAGTTCTTC
j_gene: TRBJ2-7; len: 15; abundance: .; d_gene: .; v_gene: TRBV28; CDR3aa: CASSLSSQGNYEQYF; CDR3nt: TGTGCCAGCAGTTTATCGTCCCAGGGGAACTACGAGCAGTACTTC
j_gene: TRBJ1-1; len: 13; abundance: .; d_gene: .; v_gene: TRBV12-3/TRBV12-4; CDR3aa: CASSFGRGTEAFF; CDR3nt: TGTGCCAGCAGTTTCGGGCGGGGCACTGAAGCTTTCTTT
j_gene: TRBJ2-7; len: 14; abundance: .; d_gene: TRBD2; v_gene: TRBV3-1/TRBV3-2; CDR3aa: CASSRLAGHYEQYF; CDR3nt: TGTGCCAGCAGCCGACTAGCGGGCCACTACGAGCAGTACTTC